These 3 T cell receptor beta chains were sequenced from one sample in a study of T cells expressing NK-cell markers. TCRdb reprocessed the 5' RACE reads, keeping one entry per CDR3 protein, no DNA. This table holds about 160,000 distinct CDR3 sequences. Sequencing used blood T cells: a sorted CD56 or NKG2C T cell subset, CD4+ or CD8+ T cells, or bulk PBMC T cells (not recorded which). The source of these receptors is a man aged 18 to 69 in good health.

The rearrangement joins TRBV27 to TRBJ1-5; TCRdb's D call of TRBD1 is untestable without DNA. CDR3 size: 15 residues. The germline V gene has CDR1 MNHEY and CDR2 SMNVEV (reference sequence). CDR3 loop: CASRPLQGFNQPQHF.

CDR3: CASSVPDSYEQYF. This chain connects TRBV25-1 to TRBJ2-7. The germline CDR1 and CDR2 sequences are MGHDK and SYGVNS. The CDR3 runs 13 residues.

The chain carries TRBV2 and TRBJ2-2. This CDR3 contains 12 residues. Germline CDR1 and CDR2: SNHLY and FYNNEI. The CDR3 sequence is CASSESYGELFF.